Below, 5 T cell receptor beta chains from the same sample are listed, as sequenced in a study of PD-L1 blockade in urothelial cancer. Time point specified: pretreatment peripheral blood. TCRdb keeps only in-frame clones here, not all; method: immunoSEQ multiplex PCR. Among approximately 45,000 clones listed, 75% to 90% were seen once. Sequencing was performed on PBMCs, taken around atezolizumab (anti-PD-L1) treatment. These receptors all come from a man in his fifties or sixties with urothelial cancer.

Written as DNA, the CDR3 is TGTGCCAGCTCACCACCGATCCGGGTGAACACTGAAGCTTTCTTT. Translated, it gives CASSPPIRVNTEAFF. This chain joins TRBV18 and TRBJ1-1; no reliable D call. There are 15 residues in the CDR3. Germline V gene sequence: CDR1 KGHSH, CDR2 LQKENI. The V end was cut by 0 bases, the J end by 0 bases, with 8 bases between.

The chain uses TRBV4-1 and TRBJ1-1; unclear D gene. CDR3 length equals 17 residues. Germline CDR1 and CDR2: MGHRA and YSYEKL. Trimming cost V 1 base and J 1 base, with 16 bases left between them. The CDR3 sequence is CASSQGGGKGSNTEAFF. CDR3 nucleotides: TGCGCCAGCAGCCAAGGGGGAGGGAAGGGCTCGAACACTGAAGCTTTCTTT.

The rearrangement uses TRBV2 and TRBJ1-5, with a tentative D call TRBD1 (5 bases). The CDR3 is made up of 14 amino acids. Trimming took 5 bases from V and 2 from J, leaving 10 bases between them. Looked up from germline, CDR1 is SNHLY and CDR2 is FYNNEI. CDR3 residues: CASSRRDGNQPQHF. CDR3 DNA sequence: TGTGCCAGCAGTCGGAGGGACGGCAATCAGCCCCAGCATTTT.

The genes are TRBV27 and TRBJ2-7; 12 bases agree with TRBD1. The germline V gene has CDR1 MNHEY and CDR2 SMNVEV (reference sequence). CDR3 length: 15 amino acids. The V gene end was trimmed by 5 bases and the J gene end by 0 bases; junction bases not matched to a gene: 2. The CDR3 protein is CASSPGQGASYEQYF. CDR3 nucleotide sequence: TGTGCCAGCAGTCCGGGACAGGGGGCCTCCTACGAGCAGTACTTC.

The chain links TRBV28 to TRBJ2-3; 11 bases line up with TRBD2. The length of the CDR3 is 13 residues. V was clipped by 8 bases and J by 3 bases; unmatched bases: 1. The germline gives CDR1 MDHEN, CDR2 SYDVKM. The CDR3 nucleotides are TGTGCCAGCGGGACTAGCGGAACAGATACGCAGTATTTT. Protein product: CASGTSGTDTQYF.